This T cell receptor (beta chain) appears in the sequencing data of a study of Ad26.COV2.S vaccination and SARS-CoV-2 variants (dated by TCRdb to about 2021). For the study in its entirety: Donors in the vaccine arm were drawn from COV1001, a phase I-IIa trial of Ad26.COV2.S in healthy adults that was multicentre, randomized, double-blind and placebo-controlled. Ad26.COV2.S was given intramuscularly at 5x10^10 or 1x10^11 viral particles, as a single shot or as two shots 56 days apart. Sequencing of the TCRbeta repertoire served to evaluate the specificity and breadth of SARS-CoV-2-reactive T cell receptors following Ad26.COV2.S vaccination. A total of around 32 samples were included in the TCR-sequenced set, comprising around 19 Ad26.COV2.S vaccine recipients, 5 placebo recipients and 8 SARS-CoV-2 convalescent individuals. Participants in the trial were split at random into five groups of five each, receiving low-dose or high-dose Ad26.COV2.S once or twice, or else placebo on both occasions. Blinding of investigators to trial group allocation was maintained during experiments and outcome assessment.

Trimming accounts for 0 bases at V and 9 bases at J, while the number of junction bases matched to no gene is 9. Including cysteine and phenylalanine, the CDR3 has 15 amino acids. Only CDR3 DNA remains: 45 bases, in frame from the first base. Via the germline V gene, CDR1 is SGDLS and CDR2 YYNGEE. TCRbeta CDR3 regions were sequenced with the immunoSEQ Assay. After extraction, genomic DNA underwent amplification by bias-controlled multiplex PCR, followed by high-throughput sequencing. As for how the authors treated the data: To quantify the absolute abundance of every unique TCRbeta CDR3 region, sequences were collapsed and filtered. T cell fraction was estimated by normalizing TCRbeta template counts to usable DNA, which was measured by amplifying reference genes present in all nucleated cells. Repertoire TCRs were annotated as SARS-CoV-2-specific by exact matching of V gene, CDR3 amino acid sequence and J gene to a known reactive TCR set. The reference SARS-CoV-2 TCR set came from MIRA and was filtered for enrichment in COVID-19-positive ImmuneCODE repertoires, removing public or cross-reactive TCRs. Using the MIRA antigens, annotated TCRs were further analysed by specific ORF or by position within an ORF. Depth was the summed frequency of annotated unique rearrangements, while breadth was defined as annotated unique rearrangements over total unique productive rearrangements. Group comparisons of TCR breadth used two-sided Wilcoxon rank-sum tests. TCRdb mirrors the immuneACCESS table, restricted to in-frame sequences. Some clones are absent from its copies; in checked studies, under half trace to an unresolved V gene, and the reason for the others is unknown. That table gives V, J and clone size, and the DNA gave D and trimming. This sample has some 250,000 clones in its table, and around 87% of those were observed once. The ten largest make up 9.5% to 12% of the sample.

Concerning this clone: Its antigen specificity is not known. Base-call qualities are not available, and no considerably larger clone is one nucleotide away.

The treatment or condition tag for this specimen amounts to: roughly 19 received Ad26.COV2.S at low or high dose, single or two shots; roughly five received placebo; per-sample allocation not given. For vaccine and placebo recipients, repertoires were sequenced using samples collected on day 63 after the first injection. In Cohort 1b, fewer than 30 adults aged 18-55 years were enrolled at a single site in Boston, USA, between 29 July and 7 August 2020. Ad26.COV2.S was a replication-incompetent adenovirus type 26 vector that expressed a prefusion-stabilized SARS-CoV-2 spike protein derived from the original Wuhan strain. General study outcomes and caveats: Ad26.COV2.S recipients had higher spike-specific TCR breadth than placebo recipients (P = 0.0014). After vaccination, substantial breadth of spike-specific CD8+ and CD4+ T cell responses was reported. The study was not powered for comparison of responses between vaccine doses or regimens. Non-spike TCR breadth was comparable between vaccine and placebo recipients, consistent with the vaccine containing only spike. The authors noted that the TCR breadth and depth analyses may have underestimated total T cell responses.

This material consisted of peripheral blood, taken in a trial of Ad26.COV2.S vaccine versus placebo. This TCR was recovered from a person aged 18 to 59 who received the Ad26.COV2.S COVID-19 vaccine or a placebo. The chain joins TRBV9 to TRBJ1-5, with 7 bases in between that match TRBD1. The DNA is as follows: TGTGCCAGCAGCGTAGTCGGGACAGAAGTTTCGCCCCAGCATTTT. Its coded protein is CASSVVGTEVSPQHF.